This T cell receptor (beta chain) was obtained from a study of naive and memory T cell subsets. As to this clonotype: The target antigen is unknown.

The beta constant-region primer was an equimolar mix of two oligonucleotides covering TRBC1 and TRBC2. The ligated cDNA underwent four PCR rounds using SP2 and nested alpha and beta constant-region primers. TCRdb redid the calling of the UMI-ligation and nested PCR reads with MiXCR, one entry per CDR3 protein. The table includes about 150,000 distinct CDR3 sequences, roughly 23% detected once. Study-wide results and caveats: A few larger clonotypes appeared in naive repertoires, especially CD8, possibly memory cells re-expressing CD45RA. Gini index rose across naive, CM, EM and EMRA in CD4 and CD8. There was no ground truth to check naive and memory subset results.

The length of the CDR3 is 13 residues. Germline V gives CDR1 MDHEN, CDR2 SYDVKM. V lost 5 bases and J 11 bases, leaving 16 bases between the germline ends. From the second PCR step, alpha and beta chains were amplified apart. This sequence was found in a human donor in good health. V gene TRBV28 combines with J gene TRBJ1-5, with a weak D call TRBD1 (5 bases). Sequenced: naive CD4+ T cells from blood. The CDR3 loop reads CASSPQGMGSQHF. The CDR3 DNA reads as TGTGCCAGCAGTCCCCAGGGCATGGGTTCCCAGCATTTT.